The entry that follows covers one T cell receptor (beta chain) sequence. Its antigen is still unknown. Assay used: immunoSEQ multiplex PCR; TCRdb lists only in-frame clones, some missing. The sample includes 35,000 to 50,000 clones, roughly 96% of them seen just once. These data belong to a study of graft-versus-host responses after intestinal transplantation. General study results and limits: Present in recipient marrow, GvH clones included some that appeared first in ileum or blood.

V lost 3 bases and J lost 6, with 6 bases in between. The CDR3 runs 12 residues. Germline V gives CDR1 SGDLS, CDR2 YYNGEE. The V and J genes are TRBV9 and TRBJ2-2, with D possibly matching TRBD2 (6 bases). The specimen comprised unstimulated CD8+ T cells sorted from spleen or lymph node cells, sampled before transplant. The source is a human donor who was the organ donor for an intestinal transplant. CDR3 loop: CASSGLAGELFF. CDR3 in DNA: TGTGCCAGCAGCGGACTAGCCGGGGAGCTGTTTTTT.